This note documents a single TCR beta chain sequence. In the original processing: Amplification of reference gene primers was used by the study to estimate nucleated cell counts. Only in-frame clones appear in the TCRdb table, and some are missing; sequencing was by immunoSEQ multiplex PCR. V, J and clone size reflect that table, while D and trimming were determined from the DNA. Of about 200,000 clones detected, around 83% appear once; the ten largest clones hold around 5.2%. CDR1 and CDR2 (germline): LNHDA, SQIVND (reference sequence). V dropped 5 bases and J dropped 3 bases, with 23 bases sitting between them. CDR3 size: 17 residues. The data were obtained in a study of blood T cell repertoires in COVID-19. Study-level information: Acute and convalescent COVID-19 specimens originated in the United States, Italy and Spain. T cells, B-cell-depleted T cells, or PBMCs provided the cDNA or gDNA that served as material.

The clonotype was recovered from a woman of 80 years or more with acute or convalescent COVID-19. Sequencing was performed on peripheral blood. The chain employs TRBV19 and TRBJ2-7; weak D call: TRBD1 (6 bases). CDR3 sequence reads: CASSDTGHLGPRYEQYF. CDR3 nucleotide sequence: TGTGCCAGTAGTGATACGGGACATCTGGGGCCCCGCTACGAGCAGTACTTC.